The source of this T cell receptor beta chain is a study of sequential checkpoint blockade in melanoma. The overall study: Maintenance nivolumab came after either treatment sequence. TCRbeta immunosequencing was performed on DNA from over 90 pretreatment melanoma tumor samples. Study-level findings and limits: About 30 times likelier clinical benefit followed increased tumor T-cell fraction and clonality. For nivolumab-first patients, baseline tumor clonality was associated with response.

The CDR3 contains 18 residues. CDR1 is MNHGY, CDR2 SAAAGT, per germline. J lost 1 base, V lost 0 bases, and 7 bases had no gene match. This table comes from immunoSEQ multiplex PCR, and its TCRdb copy is limited to in-frame clones, with some not included. The sample includes about 13,000 clones, around 20% of them seen just once. Treatment defined: randomized to nivolumab then ipilimumab (arm A) or the reverse (arm B). Comments on this clone: The antigen remains undetermined.

This sequence was found in a human donor with melanoma. The specimen was tumor tissue (inferred from file names), collected from a patient given nivolumab and ipilimumab in sequence. The chain employs TRBV6-8 and TRBJ2-1; 9 bases line up with TRBD2. CDR3 sequence: CASSYSRLADLSYNEQFF. The CDR3 DNA reads as TGTGCCAGCAGTTACTCCCGACTAGCGGACTTGTCCTACAATGAGCAGTTCTTC.